The 20 T cell receptor beta chains presented below share a single source sample, sequenced in a study of shared clonotypes between healthy human individuals (dated by TCRdb to 2019 to 2021). Library generation was performed with the immunoSEQ multiplex PCR assay. TCRdb limited this immuneACCESS table to in-frame rearrangements with V and J called. A share of clones is missing; checked studies link under half to unresolved V genes, and the rest is unexplained. The sample yields over a million clones; just under 99% were counted once. Approximately 0.4% of the sample comes from the top ten. The sample taken for sequencing was naive CD4+ T cells sorted from blood. The cell subset or site label, as the study defines it: CD45RA+ positively selected. Receptors were obtained from a man younger than 40 in good health.

The chain carries TRBV2 and TRBJ1-4; unclear D gene. V was shortened by 8 bases and J by 5 bases, with 15 bases between the two germline ends. Germline V CDR1 and CDR2: SNHLY, FYNNEI. The CDR3 consists of 14 residues. The CDR3 DNA reads as TGTGCCAGCCGGGAGAGCAGGTCGAATGAAAAACTGTTTTTT. Translated, it gives CASRESRSNEKLFF.

Only one count was recorded for this clone. The sample contains more than one DNA sequence encoding this CDR3. The chain employs TRBV5-4 and TRBJ2-3, with D hard to call. Trimming removed 0 bases from V and 0 bases from J, with 5 bases in between. CDR1 is SGHNT, CDR2 YYREEE, per germline (reference sequence). The CDR3 totals 14 residues. The CDR3 bases are TGTGCCAGCAGCTTGGCCGGGAGCACAGATACGCAGTATTTT. The encoded protein is CASSLAGSTDTQYF.

The rearrangement uses TRBV7-3 and TRBJ1-3; TRBD1 might be the D (6 bases). V was clipped by 2 bases and J by 2 bases, with 10 bases between them. The CDR3 is 15 residues long. Germline CDR1 SGHTA, CDR2 FQGTGA. The CDR3 is CASSLQQGPGNTIYF. CDR3 sequence (DNA): TGTGCCAGCAGCTTACAACAGGGACCTGGAAACACCATATATTTT. The full variable domain, rest sourced from reference TRBV7-3 and TRBJ1-3, is GAGVSQTPSNKVTEKGKYVELRCDPISGHTALYWYRQSLGQGPEFLIYFQGTGAADDSGLPNDRFFAVRPEGSVSTLKIQRTERGDSAVYLCASSLQQGPGNTIYFGEGSWLTVV.

The V gene is TRBV5-4, the J gene TRBJ2-1; TRBD2 matches 7 bases. CDR3 length: 15 amino acids. Germline V gene data show CDR1 as SGHNT and CDR2 as YYREEE (reference sequence). The trim removed 2 bases at V and 5 bases at J, leaving 7 bases unmatched. Here the CDR3 reads CASSFGGGPNNEQFF. In DNA, the CDR3 is TGTGCCAGCAGCTTTGGGGGAGGGCCTAACAATGAGCAGTTCTTC.

In nucleotides, the CDR3 is TGCGCCAGCAGCTTGGGTACTAGCGGGAGAAGAAGCTCCTACGAGCAGTACTTC. It is translated as CASSLGTSGRRSSYEQYF. The chain has TRBV5-1 and TRBJ2-7, with TRBD2 matching over 11 bases. Germline assignment: CDR1 SGHRS and CDR2 YFSETQ. This CDR3 spans 18 amino acids. Trimming removed 0 bases from V and 0 bases from J; junction bases left unmatched: 8.

The rearrangement links TRBV6-6 to TRBJ1-2; 8 nucleotides align to TRBD1. The CDR3 runs to 13 residues. Germline V CDR1 and CDR2: MNHNY, SVGAGI (reference sequence). The V gene end was trimmed by 5 bases and the J gene end by 8 bases; junction bases not matched to a gene: 7. CDR3 sequence (DNA): TGTGCCAGCAGTGGCAGGACAGGGATCGGCTACACCTTC. This translates into CASSGRTGIGYTF.

The chain couples TRBV16 to TRBJ2-7; D gene unclear. CDR3 length: 14 amino acids. Between the trimmed V and J ends, which lost 2 bases and 0 bases, there was a span of 8 bases. Germline-derived CDR1 and CDR2 are KGHSY and FQNENV. The CDR3 is CASSQRPDSYEQYF. The CDR3 DNA is TGTGCCAGCAGCCAACGTCCAGACTCCTACGAGCAGTACTTC.

The rearrangement joins TRBV2 to TRBJ1-1; 7 bases align to TRBD1. Trimming removed 6 bases from V and 3 bases from J; junction bases left unmatched: 7. The CDR3 is made up of 14 amino acids. Germline CDR1 is SNHLY and CDR2 is FYNNEI. The CDR3 spells CASRHDRADTEAFF. In DNA, the CDR3 is TGTGCCAGCAGACACGACAGGGCGGACACTGAAGCTTTCTTT.

This sequence joins TRBV7-9 and TRBJ2-7; the match to TRBD1 covers 8 bases. The V and J ends lost 5 bases and 2 bases, in that order; junction bases with no gene match: 8. CDR1 and CDR2 (germline): SEHNR, FQNEAQ (reference sequence). The CDR3 spans 15 residues. The CDR3, as DNA: TGTGCCAGCAGCGCCGGACAGGGCCATGCCTACGAGCAGTACTTC. Its protein product is CASSAGQGHAYEQYF.

The gene calls are TRBV28 and TRBJ1-5, with a weak D call TRBD1 (5 bases). This CDR3 has 15 amino acids. CDR1 and CDR2 from the germline V gene are MDHEN and SYDVKM. V was pared by 3 bases and J by 4 bases, with 13 bases between. The CDR3 sequence is CASSLFIRENQPQHF. Written as DNA, the CDR3 is TGTGCCAGCAGTTTGTTCATCAGGGAAAATCAGCCCCAGCATTTT.

The chain has TRBV11-2 and TRBJ2-7; 7 bases fit TRBD1. Trimming took 5 bases from V and 3 from J; bases not matched to a gene: 13. CDR1 is SGHAT and CDR2 is FQNNGV in the germline V gene. This CDR3 region has 16 residues. CDR3 residues: CASSPRGTGAYYEQYF. Written as DNA, the CDR3 is TGTGCCAGCAGCCCGAGGGGTACAGGGGCATACTACGAGCAGTACTTC. Filled out from reference TRBV11-2 and TRBJ2-7, the complete variable domain reads EAGVAQSPRYKIIEKRQSVAFWCNPISGHATLYWYQQILGQGPKLLIQFQNNGVVDDSQLPKDRFSAERLKGVDSTLKIQPAKLEDSAVYLCASSPRGTGAYYEQYFGPGTRLTVT.

This clone was counted once. This chain joins TRBV6-1 and TRBJ2-7, with D perhaps TRBD1 or TRBD2 (5 bases each). Trimming removed 4 bases from V and 3 bases from J, with 22 bases in between. Per the germline V gene, CDR1 is MNHNS and CDR2 is SASEGT. The CDR3 has 17 residues. CDR3 protein: CASSVVPGTALGYEQYF. In DNA, the CDR3 is TGTGCCAGCAGTGTAGTGCCGGGGACCGCCCTCGGCTACGAGCAGTACTTC.

V is TRBV18 and J is TRBJ2-3; 14 bases align to TRBD2. Looked up from germline, CDR1 is KGHSH and CDR2 is LQKENI. V was pared by 1 base and J by 0 bases, with 12 bases of the junction left unmatched. This CDR3 has 21 residues. The CDR3 DNA reads as TGTGCCAGCTCACCACTTCGGGAGGGACTAGCGGGAGCTACTAGCACAGATACGCAGTATTTT. Amino acids: CASSPLREGLAGATSTDTQYF.

The CDR3 spells CASSISGDYYEQYF. The CDR3 DNA sequence: TGTGCCAGCAGTATAAGCGGTGACTACTACGAGCAGTACTTC. This chain links TRBV9 with TRBJ2-7, with TRBD2 as a possible D gene (5 bases). The CDR3 is 14 residues long. Between the trimmed V and J ends, which lost 5 bases and 3 bases, there was a span of 15 bases. The germline V gene has CDR1 SGDLS and CDR2 YYNGEE.

This chain joins TRBV7-9 and TRBJ2-1; TRBD1 agrees at 7 bases. The V gene end was trimmed by 7 bases and the J gene end by 6 bases; junction bases not matched to a gene: 12. CDR1 is SEHNR, CDR2 FQNEAQ, per germline (reference sequence). There are 15 residues in the CDR3. CDR3 region: CASTRDDRDRNEQFF. Here the CDR3 DNA reads TGTGCCAGCACCCGAGACGACAGGGATCGCAATGAGCAGTTCTTC.

The chain carries TRBV28 and TRBJ1-2; 7 bases fit TRBD1. Trimming removed 7 bases from V and 6 bases from J; junction bases left unmatched: 8. CDR3 length: 13 residues. From germline, CDR1 is MDHEN and CDR2 SYDVKM. The chain's CDR3 is CASISQGRDGYTF. In DNA form, the CDR3 reads TGTGCCAGCATATCACAGGGGAGGGATGGCTACACCTTC.

This sequence joins TRBV7-9 and TRBJ2-7; 7 nucleotides align to TRBD2. Trimming took 5 bases from V and 4 from J; bases not matched to a gene: 14. The CDR3 is 16 amino acids. Germline CDR1 SEHNR, CDR2 FQNEAQ (reference sequence). The CDR3 DNA reads as TGTGCCAGCAGCACGGGCTTAGGGGAGGGCCTTTACGAGCAGTACTTC. Amino acid sequence: CASSTGLGEGLYEQYF. The entire variable domain, with the rest obtained from reference TRBV7-9 and TRBJ2-7, is as follows: DTGVSQNPRHKITKRGQNVTFRCDPISEHNRLYWYRQTLGQGPEFLTYFQNEAQLEKSRLLSDRFSAERPKGSFSTLEIQRTEQGDSAMYLCASSTGLGEGLYEQYFGPGTRLTVT.

This rearrangement joins TRBV20-1 to TRBJ1-2, with D unclear. V was pared by 3 bases and J by 7 bases, with 9 bases between. This CDR3 contains 11 residues. CDR1 is DFQATT and CDR2 is SNEGSKA in the germline V gene (reference sequence). This chain's CDR3 is CSASSGSGYTF. CDR3 in DNA: TGCAGTGCTAGTTCTGGATCTGGCTACACCTTC.

The chain uses TRBV6-1 and TRBJ1-1, with D tentatively TRBD1 (5 bases). Trimming shortened V by 3 bases and J by 0 bases, and 14 bases separated the two germline ends. This CDR3 is 16 amino acids long. Germline CDR1 and CDR2: MNHNS and SASEGT. CDR3 nucleotides: TGTGCCAGCAGTGATGAGGGACCGGCCATGAACACTGAAGCTTTCTTT. This gives the protein CASSDEGPAMNTEAFF.

The rearrangement joins TRBV28 to TRBJ1-3; the D is unclear. The CDR3 has 16 residues. V was shortened by 2 bases and J by 0 bases, with 11 bases between the two germline ends. CDR1 and CDR2 (germline): MDHEN, SYDVKM. The CDR3 protein is CASSLRSAHSGNTIYF. The CDR3 DNA sequence: TGTGCCAGCAGTTTAAGGTCAGCTCACTCTGGAAACACCATATATTTT.